This T cell receptor (beta chain) was sequenced during a study of blood T cell repertoires in COVID-19 (dated by TCRdb to 2018 to 2021). Concerning the study at large: The collaborator samples originated in the United States, Italy and Spain and spanned the acute and convalescent phases of COVID-19. The repertoires were released in a freely available public database intended as a resource for research on the immune response to SARS-CoV-2. The samples were drawn from the first 160 participants of the ongoing ImmuneRACE study and from 950 to 1,500 subjects provided by 6 global collaborators. The prospective study material was composed of cDNA or gDNA derived from T cells, B-cell-depleted T cells, or PBMCs. Where available, HLA class I and class II types were taken from metadata supplied by the sample provider and were not determined by assay-based typing. The sample metadata nearly always contained a de-identified subject ID, COVID-19 status, age in years and sex. Subjects who had been exposed to COVID-19, were actively infected with it, or had recovered from it provided the deeply sampled blood TCRbeta repertoires that made up the dataset. Summary of the overall study and its limitations: How much clinical and demographic metadata was included differed by source and by participant, and the metadata was provided uncurated.

The immunoSEQ Assay, a bias-controlled multiplex PCR, was used to amplify TCRbeta CDR3 regions from genomic DNA. The authors processed their data as follows. The number of nucleated cells in each sample was estimated from the amplification of reference gene primers within the assay. Sequence reads were collapsed and filtered to measure the absolute abundance of every unique TCRbeta CDR3 rearrangement. Productive Simpson clonality was computed per sample as the square root of Simpson's diversity index over productive rearrangements. What TCRdb holds here is the immuneACCESS table cut down to in-frame rearrangements. Part of the clones is not present; checked against another copy, under half of the missing clones reflect an unresolved V gene, and the others are unexplained. The DNA was the basis for D and trimming; V, J and clone size are from that table. For this sample the table gives tens of thousands of clones, of which approximately 85% were detected only once. Around 3.5% of the sample goes to the ten largest clones.

CDR3 length: 17 amino acids, cysteine to phenylalanine. Just CDR3 DNA is preserved here, 51 bases in frame from base 1. CDR1 and CDR2, looked up from the germline V gene, are SGHDT and YYEEEE. V trim: 0 bases; J trim: 4 bases; unmatched bases: 11. Collaborating institutions collected whole blood in K2EDTA tubes following their own protocols. For TCRbeta analysis, collaborators shipped samples in one of three forms: frozen whole blood, isolated PBMCs, or DNA extracted from either of those sample types. On this clone itself: Its antigen is still unknown. No much larger clone is present one base from it, and per-base qualities are unavailable.

The chain is assembled from TRBV5-6 and TRBJ2-7, with 9 bases matching TRBD1. This receptor was identified in a man aged 45-65 years with active COVID-19. Sequenced sample: peripheral blood. DNA sequence: TGTGCCAGCAGCTTGGCAGTACAGGGGGCGTATGTTTACGAGCAGTACTTC. This gives the protein CASSLAVQGAYVYEQYF. The CDR3, completed at both ends by the reference TRBV5-6 and TRBJ2-7 genes, gives the full variable domain DAGVTQSPTHLIKTRGQQVTLRCSPKSGHDTVSWYQQALGQGPQFIFQYYEEEERQRGNFPDRFSGHQFPNYSSELNVNALLLGDSALYLCASSLAVQGAYVYEQYFGPGTRLTVT.